This T cell receptor beta chain originates from a study of OX40 agonist ivuxolimab in advanced cancers. About the research overall: Cancers in dose escalation were hepatocellular, melanoma, renal cell and head and neck.

The V gene lost 0 bases and the J gene lost 0 bases, with 11 bases spanning the gap. Per the germline V gene, CDR1 is SGHRS and CDR2 is YFSETQ. There are 16 residues in the CDR3. Data came from immunoSEQ multiplex PCR; TCRdb stores just in-frame clones and leaves some out. The data show tens of thousands of clones, roughly four fifths seen once. This clone was counted only a few times. Patients with a history of autoimmune disease or on systemic immunosuppression were excluded. This rearrangement joins TRBV5-1 to TRBJ2-3; D gene uncertain. The starting material was CD4+ or CD8+ T cells sorted from blood, obtained in a trial of the OX40 agonist ivuxolimab. This TCR was sampled from an adult with an advanced solid tumor such as melanoma, head and neck, liver or kidney cancer. This CDR3 reads CASSLDLGGSTDTQYF. The CDR3 DNA is TGCGCCAGCAGCTTGGATCTGGGTGGTAGCACAGATACGCAGTATTTT.